This T cell receptor beta chain was found in a study of shared clonotypes between healthy human individuals (dated by TCRdb to about 2020). For the study in its entirety: Three men and a couple of women, aged 18 to 49 years, made up the cohort. For each donor, CD4 naive and CD4 memory were each given three plates, CD8 naive was given two plates, and CD8 memory was given one plate. The study deeply sequenced blood TCR repertoires of five healthy adults to estimate repertoire size and the extent of clonotype sharing between individuals. To increase sequencing depth and limit assay-specific biases, TCR repertoire library preparation and sequencing were carried out by different laboratories using diverse techniques. Between about 0.9 and 10 billion PBMCs per donor were obtained by leukapheresis.

Using the deep immunoSEQ assay, multiplex PCR amplified TCR CDR3 regions from genomic DNA. Extracted genomic DNA from each cell subset was distributed evenly across all wells of several immunoSEQ 96-well plates, and each plate was treated as a replicate. Each replicate PCR for sorted subsets received 150 to 250 ng genomic DNA, equal to tens of thousands of T cell genomes. The purified libraries were quantified using a Qubit 3.0 fluorometer, sized with a Bioanalyzer 2100, and then quantified again using the KAPA Library Quantification kit. A separate single-read 150-cycle Illumina NextSeq 550 flow cell was used to sequence each immunoSEQ 96-well plate. On the authors' methods: The immunoSEQ output contained only junctional sequences without quality scores, so filtering could not match that applied to full-length reads. Sequences were annotated with PyIR, a Python wrapper for IgBLAST v1.9, using IMGT germline references to assign V/J genes and CDR3. Reads were removed for weak V/J assignments (E-value above 1e-6), missing CDR3, stop codons, out-of-frame junctions, or ambiguous translated residues. V3J clonotypes were defined by identical inferred V gene, J gene, and CDR3 amino acid sequence. Percentage overlap between repertoires was computed as shared unique clonotypes divided by the size of the smaller repertoire. Repertoire richness was assessed with RTK rarefaction, the Chao1 estimator, and Recon v2.1 estimates of unobserved clonotypes. Generation probabilities for all TCRbeta clonotypes obtained by the gDNA method from a handful of donors were computed using OLGA. Not all clones reach the TCRdb copy of this immuneACCESS table, which keeps in-frame sequences only. Checked studies attribute under half of the gap to unresolved V genes and leave the rest unexplained. The D gene and trimming were derived from the DNA, and the V and J assignments and clone size from that table. The sample table lists millions of clones, approximately 94% of them with a count of one. The leading ten clones occupy 0.85% to 1.3% of the sample.

A word on this clone: Its recognized antigen is unknown. Base qualities are not provided; no much larger clone lies one nucleotide away.

The research as a whole found: Larger estimated clonotype richness was generally found for naive subsets than for memory subsets. Even with the large sequencing depth, rarefaction of the sorted-subset datasets indicated that sequencing was incomplete. Based on pairwise subsampling, the degree of clonotype sharing among donors was expected to be affected by sequencing depth. Sampling was restricted to blood, and TCR repertoires in tissue are likely to differ from TCR repertoires in blood. The small number of donors limited the genetic and exposure-history diversity represented. Across a handful of donors, about 5.2% of naive CD4, roughly 3.8% of naive CD8, about 2.3% of memory CD4, and under 0.45% of memory CD8 clonotypes were shared. Clonotypes shared by all four sorted-subset donors showed higher generation probabilities than non-shared clonotypes.

For the CD8 naive samples, CD45RO-negative cells were positively selected for CCR7, yielding a CD45RA+CCR7+ population from which TemRA cells were excluded. Donors were healthy HIV-negative adults with no recently reported acute infections or vaccinations. Every donor was a Caucasian adult living in Nashville, Tennessee, USA. Blood was collected by leukapheresis, and PBMCs were isolated by Ficoll-Histopaque density gradient centrifugation and then cryopreserved in liquid nitrogen vapor phase. Analytical flow cytometry was used to check the purity and quantity of every magnetically sorted T cell population. Each sorted fraction had its genomic DNA isolated and then quantified by UV absorbance on a Nanodrop 2000c. Material: naive CD8+ T cells sorted from blood. Interpreted using the paper, the cell subset or site label stands for: CD45RA+CCR7+. The receptor comes from a young man in good health.

The DNA sequence is TGTGCCAGCAGTTTATGGGGGGGCGCCCACGACGAGCAGTACTTC. Translated, this is CASSLWGGAHDEQYF. The V gene is TRBV27 and the J gene is TRBJ2-7; TRBD2 is perhaps the D gene, given 7 matching bases. The V and J ends are trimmed by 1 base and 5 bases, leaving 15 bases between them. Including the terminal cysteine and phenylalanine, the CDR3 comprises 15 residues. Of all the DNA, just the CDR3 is kept, 45 bases in frame from base 1. As encoded in the germline V gene (reference sequence), CDR1 is MNHEY while CDR2 is SMNVEV.